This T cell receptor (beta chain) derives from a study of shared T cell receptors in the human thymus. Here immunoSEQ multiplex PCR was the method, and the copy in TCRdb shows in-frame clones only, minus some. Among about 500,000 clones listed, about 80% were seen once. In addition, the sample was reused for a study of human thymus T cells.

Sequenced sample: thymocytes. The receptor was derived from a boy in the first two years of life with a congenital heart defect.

CDR3 bases: TGCGCCAGCAGCCAAGGGACTAGCGGGAGGTCCTACAATGAGCAGTTCTTC. Translated, it gives CASSQGTSGRSYNEQFF. V and J are TRBV4-3 and TRBJ2-1; 14 bases are a match to TRBD2. The germline gives CDR1 LGHNA, CDR2 YSLEER. The CDR3 totals 17 residues. Trimming removed 1 base from V and 1 base from J; junction bases left unmatched: 0.